Below are 16 T cell receptor beta chains sequenced from a single sample in a study of OX40 agonist ivuxolimab in advanced cancers. The method was immunoSEQ multiplex PCR; TCRdb's version includes in-frame clones alone and lacks a portion of them. The sample has about 32,000 clones; approximately 90% are singletons. The sequenced sample was CD4+ or CD8+ T cells sorted from blood, obtained in a trial of the OX40 agonist ivuxolimab. The receptors originated from an adult with an advanced solid tumor such as melanoma, head and neck, liver or kidney cancer.

The V and J genes are TRBV27 and TRBJ2-7; D uncertain. The V and J ends lost 3 bases and 2 bases respectively, with 8 bases between them. This CDR3 has 13 amino acids. CDR1 and CDR2 from the germline V gene are MNHEY and SMNVEV (reference sequence). CDR3: CASSFRKPYEQYF. CDR3 DNA sequence: TGTGCCAGCAGTTTTCGGAAGCCCTACGAGCAGTACTTC.

This chain joins TRBV19 and TRBJ1-2; D not certain. Trimming shortened V by 3 bases and J by 6 bases, and 17 bases separated the two germline ends. The CDR3 covers 15 residues. CDR1 and CDR2 (germline): LNHDA, SQIVND (reference sequence). DNA for the CDR3: TGTGCCAGTAGTATCACATCGAATTCTGGGCATGGCTACACCTTC. Protein sequence: CASSITSNSGHGYTF.

The chain uses TRBV19 and TRBJ1-1; D is perhaps TRBD1 (6 bases). The CDR3 length is 15 residues. Germline values: CDR1 LNHDA, CDR2 SQIVND (reference sequence). The V and J ends lost 3 bases and 0 bases respectively, with 11 bases between them. CDR3 DNA sequence: TGTGCCAGTAGTATGATAGGGGACATGAACACTGAAGCTTTCTTT. Its translation is CASSMIGDMNTEAFF.

The J gene is TRBJ1-1, the V gene TRBV2; TRBD1 is a possible D gene (6 bases). The CDR3 spans 15 residues. With 4 bases removed from V and 2 bases from J, the gap between germline ends came to 14 bases. Germline V gene sequence: CDR1 SNHLY, CDR2 FYNNEI. The CDR3 coding sequence is TGTGCCAGCAGTGGAGGGGGGGGCCTTAACACTGAAGCTTTCTTT. It specifies CASSGGGGLNTEAFF.

The gene calls are TRBV29-1 and TRBJ2-1; D might be TRBD1 or TRBD2, each matching 6 bases. Trimming shortened V by 1 base and J by 1 base, and 11 bases separated the two germline ends. The length of the CDR3 is 15 residues. Germline-derived CDR1 and CDR2 are SQVTM and ANQGSEA. This CDR3 reads CSVEGWGASYNEQFF. As DNA, the CDR3 is TGCAGCGTTGAAGGTTGGGGGGCTTCCTACAATGAGCAGTTCTTC.

The chain couples TRBV6-6 to TRBJ2-7; D not certain. Germline CDR1 reads MNHNY; CDR2 reads SVGAGI (reference sequence). Trimming took off 8 bases at V and 2 bases at J, with 10 bases between the two ends. The length of the CDR3 is 12 residues. CDR3 loop: CASWAPPYEQYF. CDR3 bases: TGTGCCAGCTGGGCTCCACCCTACGAGCAGTACTTC.

V and J are TRBV19 and TRBJ2-2, with TRBD2 matching 14 bases. The junction had 4 bases not matched to a gene; V was cut back by 6 bases and J by 4 bases. Germline lookup yields CDR1 LNHDA and CDR2 SQIVND (reference sequence). This CDR3 is 16 amino acids long. As DNA, the CDR3 is TGTGCCAGTAGGGGACTAGCGGGAGTCGGCACCGGGGAGCTGTTTTTT. Its translation is CASRGLAGVGTGELFF.

The chain links TRBV11-2 to TRBJ2-5; 11 nucleotides align to TRBD1. From germline, CDR1 is SGHAT and CDR2 FQNNGV. V shed 5 bases and J 5 bases; nucleotides not matched to a gene: 4. The length of the CDR3 is 14 residues. CDR3 sequence reads: CASSLGQGAETQYF. The CDR3 DNA reads TGTGCCAGCAGCCTAGGACAGGGGGCGGAGACCCAGTACTTC.

This clone has just a few counts. The same CDR3 is also encoded by other DNA sequences in this sample. The rearrangement uses TRBV9 and TRBJ1-2; D gene unclear. This CDR3 has 13 amino acids. Germline CDR1 is SGDLS and CDR2 is YYNGEE. Trimming removed 0 bases from V and 3 bases from J, with 6 bases in between. The CDR3 spells CASSVDGDYGYTF. The DNA for the CDR3 is TGTGCCAGCAGCGTAGACGGGGACTATGGCTACACCTTC.

The chain carries TRBV6-6 and TRBJ2-7; D is perhaps TRBD1 (6 bases). The CDR3 has 14 residues. CDR1 MNHNY and CDR2 SVGAGI come from the germline V gene (reference sequence). Trimming removed 5 bases at V and 4 bases at J, with 15 bases between. CDR3 loop: CASSLPGQPYEQYV. In nucleotides, the CDR3 is TGTGCCAGCAGTCTACCGGGACAACCTTACGAGCAGTACGTC.

The genes are TRBV6-5 and TRBJ1-2; D gene unclear. The length of the CDR3 is 11 residues. The ends were cut back, 10 bases at V and 5 bases at J, with 11 bases in the middle. CDR1 is MNHEY, CDR2 SVGAGI, per germline. The CDR3 DNA reads as TGTGCCACCAATAGCGGGTATGGCTACACCTTC. Translating it yields CATNSGYGYTF.

The chain employs TRBV4-1 and TRBJ2-3, with no clear D. Trimming removed 2 bases from V and 6 bases from J, with 3 bases in between. The V gene's germline CDR1 is MGHRA and CDR2 YSYEKL. CDR3 length: 11 residues. The CDR3 DNA is TGCGCCAGCAGCCAAAGGGATACGCAGTATTTT. Its translation is CASSQRDTQYF.

This chain joins TRBV10-3 and TRBJ2-1, with a possible D match to TRBD2 (6 bases). The CDR3 covers 15 residues. The germline V gene has CDR1 ENHRY and CDR2 SYGVKD. The V and J ends lost 3 bases and 0 bases respectively, with 9 bases between them. As DNA, the CDR3 is TGTGCCATCAGTGACCGCGGGGACTCCTACAATGAGCAGTTCTTC. Its translation: CAISDRGDSYNEQFF.

The count of this clone is one. V is TRBV6-5 and J is TRBJ2-7; D is uncertain. This CDR3 comprises 12 residues. Germline-derived CDR1 and CDR2 are MNHEY and SVGAGI. V was trimmed by 8 bases and J by 2 bases, leaving 10 bases between them. Written as DNA, the CDR3 is TGTGCCAGCTGGGCTCCACCCTACGAGCAGTACTTC. It is translated as CASWAPPYEQYF.

The chain has TRBV9 and TRBJ2-1; D may be TRBD2 (6 bases). Germline lookup yields CDR1 SGDLS and CDR2 YYNGEE. This CDR3 contains 15 residues. The ends were cut back, 4 bases at V and 7 bases at J, with 18 bases in the middle. For the CDR3, the DNA is TGTGCCAGCAGCACCCGACTAGGGTTGAGGAATGAGCAGTTCTTC. Its protein is CASSTRLGLRNEQFF.

J is TRBJ2-1 and V is TRBV28; 9 bases align to TRBD1. Germline V gives CDR1 MDHEN, CDR2 SYDVKM. With 9 bases clipped from V and 10 bases from J, the junction kept 25 bases outside the gene matches. This CDR3 contains 18 residues. DNA of the CDR3: TGTGCCAGTCAGCCGGGACAGGGTGACTTTAGTGGTTGGAACGAGCAGTTCTTC. It encodes CASQPGQGDFSGWNEQFF.